The 5 T cell receptor beta chains given below trace back to one sample, sequenced in a study of shared clonotypes between healthy human individuals. Measured with immunoSEQ multiplex PCR; TCRdb has only the in-frame clones, and not every one. The sample shows about 490,000 clones, 81% of them seen only once. Sequencing was carried out using PBMCs. The receptors were sampled from a woman aged 40-49 years in good health. Some clones in this sample may be carry-over from other donors' samples.

V usage is TRBV2 and J usage is TRBJ2-3; D not resolved. Germline V gives CDR1 SNHLY, CDR2 FYNNEI. The CDR3 loop spans 13 amino acids. V shed 5 bases and J shed 5 bases, with 11 bases lying between them. The CDR3 DNA reads as TGTGCCAGCAGTACACAGTTGTTAGATACGCAGTATTTT. It yields the protein CASSTQLLDTQYF.

The rearrangement links TRBV9 to TRBJ2-1, with 12 bases aligning to TRBD2. Trimming at V came to 0 bases and at J to 6 bases, leaving 10 bases not matched to a gene. CDR3 length: 18 amino acids. The V gene's germline CDR1 is SGDLS and CDR2 YYNGEE. The CDR3 DNA reads TGTGCCAGCAGCGTAGCTCTAGCGGGAGGGATTGGGGGCAATGAGCAGTTCTTC. Translating it yields CASSVALAGGIGGNEQFF. Based on the CDR3 plus reference TRBV9 and TRBJ2-1, the full variable domain is DSGVTQTPKHLITATGQRVTLRCSPRSGDLSVYWYQQSLDQGLQFLIQYYNGEERAKGNILERFSAQQFPDLHSELNLSSLELGDSALYFCASSVALAGGIGGNEQFFGPGTRLTVL.

V gene TRBV5-1 combines with J gene TRBJ2-5; unclear D gene. CDR3 length: 15 amino acids. CDR1 and CDR2 from the germline V gene are SGHRS and YFSETQ. Trimming pared 3 bases from V and 3 bases from J, leaving 15 bases between. The CDR3 loop reads CASSSGGKAEETQYF. For the CDR3, the DNA is TGCGCCAGCAGCTCCGGCGGTAAGGCCGAAGAGACCCAGTACTTC.

The gene calls are TRBV6-1 and TRBJ1-3; no firm D call. Between the trimmed V and J ends, which lost 10 bases and 0 bases, there was a span of 10 bases. Germline CDR1 reads MNHNS; CDR2 reads SASEGT. The CDR3 sequence is 13 residues long. CDR3 coding DNA: TGTGCCACCGGACTCATCTCTGGAAACACCATATATTTT. Translated: CATGLISGNTIYF.

The chain joins TRBV30 to TRBJ2-4, with D perhaps matching TRBD1 (5 bases). The germline gives CDR1 GTSNPN, CDR2 SVGIG (reference sequence). V lost 1 base, J lost 9 bases, and 13 bases lay in between. The CDR3 extends over 13 amino acids. The CDR3 DNA reads TGTGCCTGGAGTGGCCAGGGTGGCGGCATTCAGTACTTC. Translated: CAWSGQGGGIQYF.